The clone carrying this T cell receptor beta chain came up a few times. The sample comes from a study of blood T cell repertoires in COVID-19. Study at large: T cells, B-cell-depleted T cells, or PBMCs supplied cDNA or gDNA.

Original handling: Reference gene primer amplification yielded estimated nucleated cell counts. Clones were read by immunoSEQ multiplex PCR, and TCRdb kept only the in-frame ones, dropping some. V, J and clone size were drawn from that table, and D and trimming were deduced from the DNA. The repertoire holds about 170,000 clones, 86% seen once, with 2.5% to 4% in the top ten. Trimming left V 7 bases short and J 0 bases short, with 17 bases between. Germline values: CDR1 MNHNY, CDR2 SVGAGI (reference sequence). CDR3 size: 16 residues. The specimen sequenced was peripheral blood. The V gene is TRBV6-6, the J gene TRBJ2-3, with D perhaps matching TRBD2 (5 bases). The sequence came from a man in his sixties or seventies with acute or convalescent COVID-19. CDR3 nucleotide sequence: TGTGCCAGCACCTCGGTGGCGGGCAGTAGCACAGATACGCAGTATTTT. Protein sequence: CASTSVAGSSTDTQYF.